The 24 T cell receptor beta chains presented below share a single source sample, sequenced in a study of cytomegalovirus exposure and HLA in healthy donors. Amplification used 60 Vbeta primers and 13 Jbeta primers. TCRdb keeps only in-frame clones here, not all; method: immunoSEQ multiplex PCR. Among about 96,000 clones listed, roughly 79% were seen once. The sequencing input was PBMCs. The receptors come from a woman in her 70s in good health and CMV-seropositive.

This chain links TRBV27 with TRBJ1-6; D gene unclear. Trimming stripped 0 bases from V and 4 bases from J, with 7 bases between. The CDR3 is 15 amino acids. Germline V lookup: CDR1 MNHEY, CDR2 SMNVEV (reference sequence). The CDR3 bases are TGTGCCAGCAGTTTATCGAAACAATATAATTCACCCCTCCACTTT. This gives the protein CASSLSKQYNSPLHF.

The rearrangement links TRBV7-8 to TRBJ2-7, with D possibly being TRBD1 (6 bases). The CDR3 spans 14 residues. Germline V gene data show CDR1 as SGHVS and CDR2 as FQNEAQ. Deletions cut 2 bases from V and 7 bases from J, with 15 bases between. The CDR3 DNA is TGTGCCAGCAGCTTACTGATACAGGGAAGGGAGCAGTACTTC. Translated, it gives CASSLLIQGREQYF.

The CDR3 nucleotides read TGTGCCAGCAGCTTAAGAGAATTGGACACTGAAGCTTTCTTT. It codes for CASSLRELDTEAFF. The chain employs TRBV7-8 and TRBJ1-1; D gene ambiguous. The germline CDR1 and CDR2 sequences are SGHVS and FQNEAQ. The germline V and J ends were trimmed by 2 bases and 3 bases, with 10 bases remaining between them. CDR3 length: 14 residues.

As DNA, the CDR3 is TGCGCCAGCAGCTTACTAGCGGGGGGAATCTCCTACAATGAGCAGTTCTTC. This translates into CASSLLAGGISYNEQFF. The V gene is TRBV5-1, the J gene TRBJ2-1, with 12 bases fitting TRBD2. This CDR3 is 17 amino acids long. The V gene end was trimmed by 2 bases and the J gene end by 0 bases; junction bases not matched to a gene: 3. Germline loops: CDR1 SGHRS, CDR2 YFSETQ. Combining the CDR3 with reference TRBV5-1 and TRBJ2-1 gives the whole variable domain KAGVTQTPRYLIKTRGQQVTLSCSPISGHRSVSWYQQTPGQGLQFLFEYFSETQRNKGNFPGRFSGRQFSNSRSEMNVSTLELGDSALYLCASSLLAGGISYNEQFFGPGTRLTVL.

The V gene is TRBV19, the J gene TRBJ1-1; the match to TRBD1 covers 7 bases. V lost 6 bases, J lost 0 bases, and 4 bases stayed unmatched. Germline values: CDR1 LNHDA, CDR2 SQIVND (reference sequence). The CDR3 spans 14 residues. This CDR3 reads CASSPGQLNTEAFF. Written as DNA, the CDR3 is TGTGCCAGTAGCCCGGGACAGTTGAACACTGAAGCTTTCTTT.

This rearrangement joins TRBV28 to TRBJ2-5, with TRBD1 matching over 7 bases. Germline V gene lookup returns CDR1 MDHEN and CDR2 SYDVKM. This CDR3 is 14 amino acids long. Trimming cost V 5 bases and J 1 base; bases outside gene matches: 4. DNA of the CDR3: TGTGCCAGCAGTCGACAGGGAACCCAAGAGACCCAGTACTTC. Translated: CASSRQGTQETQYF.

V usage is TRBV28 and J usage is TRBJ1-2; D gene uncertain. The CDR3 runs 12 residues. Germline CDR1 and CDR2: MDHEN and SYDVKM. V gave up 3 bases and J gave up 2 bases, with 4 bases separating them. The CDR3 nucleotides are TGTGCCAGCAGTTTTCTCAACTATGGCTACACCTTC. Amino acid sequence: CASSFLNYGYTF.

This clone has a handful of counts. J is TRBJ2-5 and V is TRBV10-1; 8 bases are shared with TRBD2. The DNA end is more similar to TRBJ2-7, so the J call may be wrong. This CDR3 region has 16 residues. CDR1 is WNHNN and CDR2 is SYGVQD in the germline V gene (reference sequence). In DNA form, the CDR3 reads TGCGCCAGCAGTGGAACCGGGACTAGTAACTTCAACGAGCAGTACTTC. This gives the protein CASSGTGTSNFNEQYF.

This clone was counted a few times. The V gene is TRBV7-8, the J gene TRBJ2-1; D is possibly TRBD2 (7 bases). Per the germline V gene, CDR1 is SGHVS and CDR2 is FQNEAQ. The CDR3 is 14 amino acids. Deletions cut 4 bases from V and 7 bases from J, with 14 bases between. CDR3 nucleotides: TGTGCCAGCAGCTCCCGGGGGGCGGGAAATGAGCAGTTCTTC. Amino acid sequence: CASSSRGAGNEQFF.

V usage is TRBV9 and J usage is TRBJ2-7; 8 bases map to TRBD2. Trimming took 4 bases from V and 2 from J; bases not matched to a gene: 8. CDR1 is SGDLS, CDR2 YYNGEE, per germline. This CDR3 has 15 amino acids. The CDR3 coding sequence is TGTGCCAGCAGCCTCGGGGGGGCCATTCCCTACGAGCAGTACTTC. This codes for CASSLGGAIPYEQYF.

The chain joins TRBV6-5 to TRBJ2-2; D is perhaps TRBD1 (6 bases). The germline CDR1 and CDR2 sequences are MNHEY and SVGAGI. Trimming removed 7 bases from V and 5 bases from J, with 14 bases in between. This CDR3 spans 14 amino acids. The chain's CDR3 is CASTSNRETGELFF. CDR3 DNA: TGTGCCAGCACCTCCAACAGGGAAACCGGGGAGCTGTTTTTT.

This clone appeared a single time. This chain connects TRBV28 to TRBJ1-4; 7 bases are a match to TRBD1. The CDR3 loop spans 16 amino acids. Looked up from germline, CDR1 is MDHEN and CDR2 is SYDVKM. V lost 11 bases to trimming and J lost 3 bases; unmatched junction nucleotides: 15. The CDR3 is CAAATHRGQANEKLFF. DNA of the CDR3: TGTGCCGCGGCAACTCACAGGGGCCAAGCTAATGAAAAACTGTTTTTT.

V and J are TRBV5-4 and TRBJ2-5, with a tentative D call TRBD1 (7 bases). Matching the DNA end better, TRBJ2-7 makes the J call doubtful. Germline CDR1 reads SGHNT; CDR2 reads YYREEE (reference sequence). This CDR3 contains 13 residues. Written as DNA, the CDR3 is TGTGCCAGCAGCCTCCCAGGGGGGCTCGAGCAGTACTTC. Its protein product is CASSLPGGLEQYF.

The rearrangement joins TRBV19 to TRBJ1-5; 7 nucleotides match TRBD1. Looked up from germline, CDR1 is LNHDA and CDR2 is SQIVND (reference sequence). This CDR3 is built from 14 residues. The trim removed 7 bases at V and 4 bases at J, leaving 7 bases unmatched. The CDR3 protein is CASNSFRGNQPQHF. Here the CDR3 DNA reads TGTGCCAGTAATAGTTTCAGGGGGAATCAGCCCCAGCATTTT.

The chain joins TRBV2 to TRBJ1-1, with D unclear. From germline, CDR1 is SNHLY and CDR2 FYNNEI. CDR3 length: 18 amino acids. V was shortened by 3 bases and J by 0 bases, with 20 bases between the two germline ends. CDR3 nucleotide sequence: TGTGCCAGCAGTGATGGTTCCGGAGGTTGGGTTATGAACACTGAAGCTTTCTTT. It codes for CASSDGSGGWVMNTEAFF.

The V and J genes are TRBV5-1 and TRBJ2-2; 13 nucleotides agree with TRBD2. After removal of 4 bases from V and 4 bases from J, the junction contained 4 bases not matched to a gene. CDR3 size: 16 residues. The germline V gene encodes CDR1 SGHRS and CDR2 YFSETQ. The CDR3 here is CASSPTSGGRTGELFF. The CDR3 nucleotides read TGCGCCAGCAGCCCGACTAGCGGGGGGCGCACCGGGGAGCTGTTTTTT.

V usage is TRBV5-6 and J usage is TRBJ2-7; 8 bases are a match to TRBD1. The CDR3 runs to 11 residues. Germline-derived CDR1 and CDR2 are SGHDT and YYEEEE. The trim removed 3 bases at V and 12 bases at J, leaving 5 bases unmatched. The CDR3 protein is CASSYGQGLYF. Here the CDR3 DNA reads TGTGCCAGCAGCTATGGACAGGGTCTGTACTTC.

This clone has a single count. The chain carries TRBV7-2 and TRBJ2-7, with TRBD1 matching 9 bases. V lost 2 bases, J lost 4 bases, and 3 bases stayed unmatched. The CDR3 is 14 amino acids. Looked up from germline, CDR1 is SGHTA and CDR2 is FQGNSA. As DNA, the CDR3 is TGTGCCAGCAGCTTAATGGACAGGGGATACGAGCAGTACTTC. Translated, it gives CASSLMDRGYEQYF. The variable domain in full, completed from reference TRBV7-2 and TRBJ2-7, reads GAGVSQSPSNKVTEKGKDVELRCDPISGHTALYWYRQSLGQGLEFLIYFQGNSAPDKSGLPSDRFSAERTGGSVSTLTIQRTQQEDSAVYLCASSLMDRGYEQYFGPGTRLTVT.

The chain recombines TRBV27 with TRBJ1-5; unclear D gene. V lost 0 bases and J lost 9, with 15 bases in between. Germline values: CDR1 MNHEY, CDR2 SMNVEV (reference sequence). CDR3 length: 15 amino acids. CDR3: CASSLSGGRGGPQHF. Here the CDR3 DNA reads TGTGCCAGCAGTTTATCGGGAGGGCGTGGTGGGCCCCAGCATTTT.

The chain employs TRBV9 and TRBJ2-7; maybe TRBD2 (5 bases). Germline V gives CDR1 SGDLS, CDR2 YYNGEE. The CDR3 is 14 residues long. V shed 0 bases and J shed 0 bases, with 7 bases lying between them. As DNA, the CDR3 is TGTGCCAGCAGCGTAGAAGGGAGCTCCTACGAGCAGTACTTC. Its translation is CASSVEGSSYEQYF.

The sample holds one count of this clone. The rearrangement joins TRBV18 to TRBJ2-5, with D unclear. Germline CDR1 KGHSH, CDR2 LQKENI. The V end lost 0 bases, the J end lost 5 bases, and 13 bases lay between the germline ends. The CDR3 runs 15 residues. The CDR3 DNA is TGTGCCAGCTCACCACCGGGCAAAACGTGGGAGACCCAGTACTTC. Its translation: CASSPPGKTWETQYF.

This chain uses TRBV11-3 with TRBJ2-2; D not resolved. The germline V gene has CDR1 SGHNT and CDR2 YENEEA. The CDR3 spans 12 residues. V lost 0 bases and J 6 bases, leaving 2 bases between the germline ends. The CDR3 is CASSLDSGELFF. CDR3 nucleotides: TGTGCCAGCAGCTTAGACTCCGGGGAGCTGTTTTTT.

The chain joins TRBV7-8 to TRBJ2-3; 12 positions match TRBD2. The CDR3 runs 17 residues. V was pared by 1 base and J by 4 bases, with 6 bases of the junction left unmatched. Looked up from germline, CDR1 is SGHVS and CDR2 is FQNEAQ. This CDR3 reads CASSLGTLAGGSDTQYF. In DNA, the CDR3 is TGTGCCAGCAGCTTAGGGACACTAGCGGGAGGTTCAGATACGCAGTATTTT.

V gene TRBV7-3 combines with J gene TRBJ2-1; 11 nucleotides align to TRBD2. The CDR3 totals 19 residues. Germline assignment: CDR1 SGHTA and CDR2 FQGTGA. V lost 1 base, J lost 0 bases, and 8 bases stayed unmatched. The CDR3 DNA reads TGTGCCAGCAGCTTAAGGGCTAGCGGGGGGAGGAGCTCCTACAATGAGCAGTTCTTC. Protein sequence: CASSLRASGGRSSYNEQFF.